These T cell receptor beta chains were read from a single sample in a study of T cell responses to AZD1222 COVID-19 vaccine. Sequenced by immunoSEQ multiplex PCR; TCRdb stores in-frame clones only, minus some. The repertoire consists of over 130,000 clones, with about 92% occurring once and the leading ten covering 4% to 5.5%. This sample comprised peripheral blood, obtained on day 0 of AZD1222 vaccination. Receptors were obtained from an adult in good health. Both conserved end residues are part of each CDR3. Each record gives: clone size, V gene, J gene, D gene, CDR3 DNA, CDR3 protein. A D gene is named only where the DNA matches it firmly. Rows may omit the clone size; those that give it use once, few, many or a size class.

>-|TRBV6-5|TRBJ1-2|-
TGTGCCAGTGCCCCAGGGAGAAAGGGCTACACCTTC
CASAPGRKGYTF
>-|TRBV5-4|TRBJ2-1|TRBD2
TGTGCCAGCAGCTTGGCCCGAGCTAGCGGGAATGAGCAGTTCTTC
CASSLARASGNEQFF
>-|TRBV7-8|TRBJ2-3|-
TGTGCCAGCAGCCCCCGAGCCGCAGAGAGGGGCACAGATACGCAGTATTTT
CASSPRAAERGTDTQYF
>-|TRBV25-1|TRBJ1-2|-
TGTGCCAGCAGTGACCTCTATGGCTACACCTTC
CASSDLYGYTF
>-|TRBV2|TRBJ2-1|-
TGTGCCAGCAGTGAAGCGCCGGCTGTTTCCCATGAGCAGTTCTTC
CASSEAPAVSHEQFF
>-|TRBV6-5|TRBJ1-2|-
TGTGCCAGCAGTTCATACCCCCCAGGGACCGATGGCTACACCTTC
CASSSYPPGTDGYTF
>-|TRBV2|TRBJ1-3|-
TGTGCCAGCAGGGGCCAGTGGACCTCTAACTTT
CASRGQWTSNF
>once|TRBV12-3/TRBV12-4|TRBJ2-5|-
TGTGCCAGCAGTTTTAATGCCGGCGAGACCCAGTACTTC
CASSFNAGETQYF
>-|TRBV11-1|TRBJ2-2|TRBD2
TGTGCCAGCAGAGTAGCGGGAGGGATCAACGGGGAGCTGTTTTTT
CASRVAGGINGELFF
>-|TRBV29-1|TRBJ2-1|-
TGCAGCGCCCGATTCGGTGAGCAGTTCTTC
CSARFGEQFF
>-|TRBV21-1|TRBJ1-2|-
TGTGCCAGCTTACCGTCGAACTATGGCTACACCTTC
CASLPSNYGYTF
>-|TRBV5-5|TRBJ2-7|-
TGTGCCAGCAGCTTGGCAAAGGACAGTTCCTACGAGCAGTACTTC
CASSLAKDSSYEQYF
>-|TRBV3-1/TRBV3-2|TRBJ1-1|-
TGTGCCAGCAGCCAACTTGGGGGGGAGGCGACTGAAGCTTTCTTT
CASSQLGGEATEAFF
>once|TRBV6-5|TRBJ1-1|TRBD1
TGTGCCAGCCTACAGGGGGCGGTCACTGAAGCTTTCTTT
CASLQGAVTEAFF
>-|TRBV3-1/TRBV3-2|TRBJ2-7|-
TGTGCCAGCAGCCCCCTTTCAGGGCAGGTTTACGAGCAGTACTTC
CASSPLSGQVYEQYF
>-|TRBV10-1|TRBJ1-1|TRBD1
TGCGCCAGCAGTGAGTCCACAGGGGTTTTCACTGAAGCTTTCTTT
CASSESTGVFTEAFF
>-|TRBV29-1|TRBJ2-7|-
TGCAGCGCCTCCCTGTTGGGGGGCACTACTACTGGCGAGCAGTACTTC
CSASLLGGTTTGEQYF
>-|TRBV12-5|TRBJ2-1|TRBD2
TGTGCTAGTGGTTCCCGAAGCGGGATTTACAATGAGCAGTTCTTC
CASGSRSGIYNEQFF
>once|TRBV5-6|TRBJ1-5|TRBD1
TGTGCCAGCAGCTTGAGGGACAGGGTTTATCAGCCCCAGCATTTT
CASSLRDRVYQPQHF
>-|TRBV4-3|TRBJ2-3|TRBD2
TGCGCCAGCAGCCAAGACCTAGGACTAGCGGGAGAAGATACGCAGTATTTT
CASSQDLGLAGEDTQYF
>-|TRBV5-1|TRBJ1-4|-
TGCGCCAGCAGCTTGGCCGGTTCCAATGAAAAACTGTTTTTT
CASSLAGSNEKLFF
>-|TRBV10-3|TRBJ2-1|TRBD2
TGTGCCATCAGCCAAGTAGCGGGGAGCTCCTACAATGAGCAGTTCTTC
CAISQVAGSSYNEQFF
>-|TRBV28|TRBJ1-2|-
TGTGCCAGCAGTTTACCCACGGGCAGTTTGGGGGGCTACACCTTC
CASSLPTGSLGGYTF